The TCR beta chain described here comes from a study of identical twins. Via MiXCR, TCRdb re-called the 5' RACE reads, giving one row per CDR3 protein. The repertoire includes around 530,000 distinct CDR3 sequences, 12% to 15% of them detected once, and 0.35% to 0.45% sits in the top ten. V lost 1 base, J lost 2 bases, and 6 bases lay in between. CDR1 and CDR2 (germline): MDHEN, SYDVKM. The CDR3 contains 13 residues. In addition, the sample was reused for a study of yellow fever vaccine responses in identical twins.

The chain uses TRBV28 and TRBJ2-7; D not resolved. The TCR was taken from a woman under 30 in good health. The sequencing sample was made of CD4+ T cells sorted from blood. The CDR3 reads CASSLSRAYEQYV. DNA of the CDR3: TGTGCCAGCAGTTTATCAAGAGCCTACGAGCAGTACGTC.